A selection of T cell receptor beta chains follows, all from one sample in a study of blood T cell repertoires in COVID-19. TCRdb keeps only in-frame clones here, not all; method: immunoSEQ multiplex PCR. Among about 100,000 clones listed, roughly 90% were seen once. Sequenced: peripheral blood. These receptors all come from a man aged 25 to 45 in a cohort sampled during active COVID-19. Each CDR3 is given with its conserved first and last residue. The order of the fields is clone size, D gene, V gene, J gene, CDR3 DNA, CDR3 protein. A D gene is named only where the DNA matches it firmly. Clone size appears in some rows only: once, few, many, or a class for an expanded clone.

-	-	TRBV18	TRBJ1-1	TGTGCCAGCTCAAAATTCGGGGGGTCGAACACTGAAGCTTTCTTT	CASSKFGGSNTEAFF
-	TRBD2	TRBV5-1	TRBJ2-5	TGCGCCAGCAGCCCTTATTCGGGAGGGGAAGAGACCCAGTACTTC	CASSPYSGGEETQYF
-	-	TRBV6-2/TRBV6-3	TRBJ2-6	TGTGCCAGCAGTTACTCGAAGAGGCCTGGGGCCAACGTCCTGACTTTC	CASSYSKRPGANVLTF
-	-	TRBV5-1	TRBJ1-6	TGCGCCAGCAGCACAGGTCTTATAGGGTCACCCCTCCACTTT	CASSTGLIGSPLHF
-	TRBD2	TRBV5-8	TRBJ2-1	TGTGCCAGCACACGCGGGAGGACCAAGGAGCAGTTCTTC	CASTRGRTKEQFF
few	-	TRBV2	TRBJ2-7	TGTGCCACAGTACAGGGTAGCTCCTACGAGCAGTACTTC	CATVQGSSYEQYF
-	-	TRBV30	TRBJ2-7	TGTGCCTGGAGTGATAAGGCAGGTCGCTCCTACGAGCAGTACTTC	CAWSDKAGRSYEQYF
-	-	TRBV5-1	TRBJ1-2	TGCGCCAGCAGCCTGGACAGTAACTATGGCTACACCTTC	CASSLDSNYGYTF
-	-	TRBV7-3	TRBJ2-1	TGTGCCAGCAGCCTTACTAGAGCCGATGAGCAGTTCTTC	CASSLTRADEQFF
-	-	TRBV2	TRBJ2-5	TGTGCCAGCCAGGAGACCCAGTACTTC	CASQETQYF
-	-	TRBV5-1	TRBJ1-1	TGCGCCAGCAGCTCGACAGGACCTATGAACACTGAAGCTTTCTTT	CASSSTGPMNTEAFF
-	-	TRBV2	TRBJ2-7	TGTGCCAGCTCCGGATATAGCCTTTCCTACGAGCAGTACTTC	CASSGYSLSYEQYF
once	TRBD1	TRBV5-4	TRBJ2-7	TGTGCCAGCAGCCCGGGGACAGGGGAGATCTACGAGCAGTACTTC	CASSPGTGEIYEQYF
few	-	TRBV7-9	TRBJ2-7	TGTGCCAGCAGCCCCCAGGGAATGGGGCAGTACTTC	CASSPQGMGQYF
-	TRBD1	TRBV5-1	TRBJ1-4	TGCGCCAGCAGCTTGGGACAGGGGGAAAAACTGTTTTTT	CASSLGQGEKLFF
few	-	TRBV21-1	TRBJ2-2	TGTGCCAGCAGCACATCGGCTAGCGGGGGGATGAGTTCTGGGGAGCTGTTTTTT	CASSTSASGGMSSGELFF
-	TRBD1	TRBV28	TRBJ2-7	TGTGCCAGCAGCGTTTCCCGGACAGGCTACGAGCAGTACTTC	CASSVSRTGYEQYF
-	-	TRBV30	TRBJ2-2	TGTGCCTGGAGTCACCTGGAGGGAAGGACCGGGGAGCTGTTTTTT	CAWSHLEGRTGELFF
-	-	TRBV2	TRBJ2-7	TGTGCCAGTAGTGGACAGTCTGCCTACGAGCAGTACTTC	CASSGQSAYEQYF
-	-	TRBV7-9	TRBJ2-7	TGTGCCAGCAGCTTGTCGACTACTTACGAGCAGTACTTC	CASSLSTTYEQYF
few	-	TRBV6-5	TRBJ2-6	TGTGCCAGCAGTTACTCAAGAGGGCAGGGGGCCAACGTCCTGACTTTC	CASSYSRGQGANVLTF
-	-	TRBV6-2/TRBV6-3	TRBJ2-1	TGTGCCAGCAGTTACCGTGGGACTAATGAGCAGTTCTTC	CASSYRGTNEQFF
-	-	TRBV5-6	TRBJ2-1	TGTGCCAGCAGCTTGCCAGGGTCTCCTTACAATGAGCAGTTCTTC	CASSLPGSPYNEQFF